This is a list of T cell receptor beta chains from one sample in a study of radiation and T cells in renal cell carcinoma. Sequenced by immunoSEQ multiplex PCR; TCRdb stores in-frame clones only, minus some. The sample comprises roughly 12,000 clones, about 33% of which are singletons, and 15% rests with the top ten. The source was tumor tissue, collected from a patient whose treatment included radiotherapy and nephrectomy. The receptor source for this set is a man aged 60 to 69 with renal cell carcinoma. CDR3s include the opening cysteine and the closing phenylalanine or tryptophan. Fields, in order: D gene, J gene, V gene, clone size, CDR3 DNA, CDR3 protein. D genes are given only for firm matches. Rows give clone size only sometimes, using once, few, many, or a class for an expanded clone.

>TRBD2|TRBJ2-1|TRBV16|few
TGTGCCAGCAGCCAATCTGGGGAGGGTACTGAGCAGTTCTTC
CASSQSGEGTEQFF
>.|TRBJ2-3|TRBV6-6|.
TGTGCCAGCATGGTAGCGGCGAGCACAGATACGCAGTATTTT
CASMVAASTDTQYF
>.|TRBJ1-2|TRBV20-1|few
TGCAGTGCTACTGCTAACTATGGCTACACCTTC
CSATANYGYTF
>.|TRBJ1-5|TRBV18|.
TGTGCCAGCTCACCAGTGGGGTTGAGCAATCAGCCCCAGCATTTT
CASSPVGLSNQPQHF
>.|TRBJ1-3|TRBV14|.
TGTGCCAGCAGCCTCATGGGGGTCCTGAGCTCTGGAAACACCATATATTTT
CASSLMGVLSSGNTIYF
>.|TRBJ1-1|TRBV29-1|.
TGCAGCGTTGAGGAGGCAGGGCCGAACACTGAAGCTTTCTTT
CSVEEAGPNTEAFF
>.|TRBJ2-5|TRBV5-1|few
TGCGCCAGCAGCTTGTCAGGCGAAGAGACCCAGTACTTC
CASSLSGEETQYF
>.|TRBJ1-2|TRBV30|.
TGTGCCTGGAGTGTCCAATCAGAAAGCGGCTACACCTTC
CAWSVQSESGYTF
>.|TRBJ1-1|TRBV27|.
TGTGCCAGCAGTTTTGGGGAGGCCACTGAAGCTTTCTTT
CASSFGEATEAFF
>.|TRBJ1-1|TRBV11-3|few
TGTGCCAGCAGCTTAGGCGGGCTTGAAGCTTTCTTT
CASSLGGLEAFF
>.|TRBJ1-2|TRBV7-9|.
TGTGCCAGCAGCACCGCGACAGATGGCTACACCTTC
CASSTATDGYTF
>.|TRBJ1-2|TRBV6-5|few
TGTGCCAGCAGCGATGGGGGTGGCTACACCTTC
CASSDGGGYTF
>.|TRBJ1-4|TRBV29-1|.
TGCAGCGGTCAGTGGGGGGCCAGCGAAAAACTGTTTTTT
CSGQWGASEKLFF
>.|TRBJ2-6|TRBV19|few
TGTGCCAGTAGAGATACCAGCTCTGGGGCCAACGTCCTGACTTTC
CASRDTSSGANVLTF
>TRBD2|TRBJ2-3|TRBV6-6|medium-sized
TGTGCCAGCAGAGGCCTAGCGGGAGATGGCACAGATACGCAGTATTTT
CASRGLAGDGTDTQYF
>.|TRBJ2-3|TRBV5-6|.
TGTGCCAGCAGAAAGGAGGGCAGTGGAACAGATACGCAGTATTTT
CASRKEGSGTDTQYF
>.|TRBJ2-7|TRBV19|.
TGTGCCAGTAGCAGGGAATACGAGCAGTACTTC
CASSREYEQYF
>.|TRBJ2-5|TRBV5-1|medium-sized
TGCGCCAGCAGCGCGACACGGAAAGAGACCCAGTACTTC
CASSATRKETQYF
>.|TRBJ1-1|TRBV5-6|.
TGTGCCAGCAGCTTGATCAGACATACCGAAGCTTTCTTT
CASSLIRHTEAFF
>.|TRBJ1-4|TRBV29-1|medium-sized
TGCAGCGTCGGGGGGGGGCGAGAAAAACTGTTTTTT
CSVGGGREKLFF
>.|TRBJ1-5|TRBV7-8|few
TGTGCCAGCAGCGTTAGTCCCAATCCCCCGTATCAGCCCCAGCATTTT
CASSVSPNPPYQPQHF
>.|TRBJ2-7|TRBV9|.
TGTGCCAGCAGCGTAGCCGGTCCTAATAGTAATGGCGAGCAGTACTTC
CASSVAGPNSNGEQYF
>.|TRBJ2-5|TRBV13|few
TGTGCCAGCAGCCTAACCCCCGGGACCCAGTACTTC
CASSLTPGTQYF
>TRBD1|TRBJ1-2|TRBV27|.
TGTGCCAGCAGTGGGACAGGAGGGCTATATGGCTACACCTTC
CASSGTGGLYGYTF
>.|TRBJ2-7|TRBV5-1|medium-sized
TGCGCCAGCAGCTTGCCCGGGGGTGGCGAGCAGTACTTC
CASSLPGGGEQYF
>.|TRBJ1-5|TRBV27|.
TGTGCCAGCAGAGCTCTAGCAGGTCAGCCCCAGCATTTT
CASRALAGQPQHF
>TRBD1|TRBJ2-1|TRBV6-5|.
TGTGCCAGCAGTGCCAGGGGGTACAATGAGCAGTTCTTC
CASSARGYNEQFF
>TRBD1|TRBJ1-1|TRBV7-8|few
TGTGCCAGCAGCTTTACAGGGGAGAACACTGAAGCTTTCTTT
CASSFTGENTEAFF
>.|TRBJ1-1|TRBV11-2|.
TGTGCCAGCAGCTTAGTTTGGGGGGTCGTCACTGAAGCTTTCTTT
CASSLVWGVVTEAFF
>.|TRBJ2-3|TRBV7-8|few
TGTGCCAGCAGCCACACCCTAGCGCTGGGCACAGATACGCAGTATTTT
CASSHTLALGTDTQYF
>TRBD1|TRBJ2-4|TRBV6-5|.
TGTGCCAGCAGTCCCGGGACAGGGGACATTCAGTACTTC
CASSPGTGDIQYF
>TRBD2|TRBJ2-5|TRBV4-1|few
TGCGCCAGCAGCCCACACCGGGGGGGAAACCCAGAGACCCAGTACTTC
CASSPHRGGNPETQYF
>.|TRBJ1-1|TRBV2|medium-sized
TGTGCCAGCGAACAAATGAACACTGAAGCTTTCTTT
CASEQMNTEAFF
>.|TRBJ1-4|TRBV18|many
TGTGCCAGCTCACCCCAAGGGGAAAAACTGTTTTTT
CASSPQGEKLFF
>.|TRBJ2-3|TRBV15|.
TGTGCCACCAGCAGAGATCAGGAGGCAGATACGCAGTATTTT
CATSRDQEADTQYF
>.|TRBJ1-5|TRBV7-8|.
TGTGCCAGCAGCTTAGGGTACCAGCCCCAGCATTTT
CASSLGYQPQHF
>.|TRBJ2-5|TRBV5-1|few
TGCGCCAGCAGCTTGGGCAGGCGGCAAGAGACCCAGTACTTC
CASSLGRRQETQYF
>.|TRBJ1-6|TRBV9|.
TGTGCCAGCAGCTTAAAGTCCGGGCCAGGCCCAACCCCCCTCCACTTT
CASSLKSGPGPTPLHF
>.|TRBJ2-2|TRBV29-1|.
TGCAGCGGCTGGGGGGCGACGGGGGAGCTGTTTTTT
CSGWGATGELFF
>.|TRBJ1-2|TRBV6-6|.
TGTGCCAGCACCCAGGGAAATGGCTACACCTTC
CASTQGNGYTF
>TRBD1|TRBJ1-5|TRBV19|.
TGTGCCAGTAGTAACCGCCGACAGGGCTTAAATCAGCCCCAGCATTTT
CASSNRRQGLNQPQHF
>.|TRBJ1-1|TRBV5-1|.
TGCGCCAGCAGCTTAACAGGGATCAATGTTGAAGCTTTCTTT
CASSLTGINVEAFF
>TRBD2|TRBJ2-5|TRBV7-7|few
TGTGCCAGCAGCCCCATTAGCGGGGGGGGAGAGACCCAGTACTTC
CASSPISGGGETQYF
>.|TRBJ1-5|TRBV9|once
TGTGCCAGCAGCCGAGGGGGGAATAGCAATCAGCCCCAGCATTTT
CASSRGGNSNQPQHF
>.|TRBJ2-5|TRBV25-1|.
TGTGCCAGCAGTGAACTGAGCGGCCAAGAGACCCAGTACTTC
CASSELSGQETQYF
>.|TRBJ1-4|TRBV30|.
TGTGCCTGGAGTGTACGCGTTGGGGAAAAACTGTTTTTT
CAWSVRVGEKLFF
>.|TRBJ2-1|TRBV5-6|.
TGTGCCAGCAGCTTCGGGCGAACAGGGTTTGTCTTCTTC
CASSFGRTGFVFF
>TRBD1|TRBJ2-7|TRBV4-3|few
TGCGCCAGCAGCCAACGGACAGGGGCCTACGAGCAGTACTTC
CASSQRTGAYEQYF
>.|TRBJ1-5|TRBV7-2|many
TGTGCCAGCAGCAACTCCAATCAGCCCCAGCATTTT
CASSNSNQPQHF
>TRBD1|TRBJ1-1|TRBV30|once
TGTGCCTGGAGGGGGGGACCGGGACAGGGAGACACTGAAGCTTTCTTT
CAWRGGPGQGDTEAFF
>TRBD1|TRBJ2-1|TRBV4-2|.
TGTGCCAGCAGCCAGCCACGGGACAGAGTTACCAATGAGCAGTTCTTC
CASSQPRDRVTNEQFF